This TCR beta chain was sequenced in a study of shared clonotypes between healthy human individuals. The study ran the assay at deep level. The assay was immunoSEQ multiplex PCR, and TCRdb's table has in-frame clones only and misses some. This table holds some 2.1 million clones, 85% to 95% found once. The germline gives CDR1 MNHEY, CDR2 SVGAGI. The CDR3 has 14 amino acids. Worth noting for this clone: The antigen remains undetermined. A read error may account for a junction end that differs from germline.

Study-level findings and limits: Sharing across four donors was highest in naive CD4 (around 5%) and lowest in memory CD8 (about 0.4%).

The V gene is TRBV6-5, the J gene TRBJ1-1; unclear D gene. Sequenced: naive CD4+ T cells sorted from blood. This sample's subset: CD45RA+ positively selected. The source is a man between 18 and 29 years old in good health. CDR3 sequence (DNA): TGTGCCAGCAGAAGCCCGCAGATGAACACTGAGGCTTTCTTT. It translates to CASRSPQMNTEAFF.